This T cell receptor (beta chain) emerged from a study of human T cells and chemical hapten exposure (dated by TCRdb to the early 2020s). Turning to the overall study: For sensitization, 2% DPC in acetone was applied to a roughly 2 cm by roughly 2 cm area of upper inner arm skin. Patients additionally received weekly therapeutic DPC doses to the scalp throughout the approximately 22-week study period. Patch testing on the upper back used Finn chambers containing 0.01% DPC, with scoring done after 6 days according to International Contact Dermatitis Research Group standards. The mostly female patient cohort included alopecia areata with under or over 50% scalp involvement, alopecia totalis and alopecia universalis. The libraries were sequenced as a pool, and the TCR yield per sample differed mostly because of small variations in library volumes within the pool. Peripheral blood TCR repertoire changes were tracked in vivo in alopecia patients during primary and secondary sensitization to the hapten diphenylcyclopropenone (DPC). Blood was sampled from patients pre-sensitization (week 0) and at 2, 6 and about 24 weeks after DPC sensitization. About 29 alopecia patients gave blood for TCR sequencing at one to four time points (pre-sensitization, 2, 6 and 24 weeks). Study-level results and caveats: Because all patients had alopecia, a presumed autoimmune disease, the immune response of the patients might differ from that of healthy individuals. No change with DPC sensitization was found in the number of TCRs above 1 in 1000 frequency, and no evidence of global repertoire structure alterations was found. The number of PT1 expanded TCRs positively correlated with patch test score, significant at thresholds 8, 16 and 32 but not 4. Significantly more large CDR3 similarity clusters were formed by expanded TCRs than by pre-sensitization or healthy control sets, consistent with antigen-driven responses. After repeated subsampling, the strength of the expansion versus patch-test correlation and the threshold at which it became significant changed.

The CDR3 holds 13 amino acids from the cysteine to the phenylalanine. The DNA shown is the 39-base CDR3, in frame from base 1. Trimming costs V 4 bases and J 4 bases, and their ends lie 11 bases apart. The germline V gene sets CDR1 to SGHRS and CDR2 to YFSETQ. This clonotype was seen a handful of times. This receptor's antigen is unknown. Base quality data are lacking; no much larger clone is found one base away. The sample's time point label, in plain terms: patch test 3, about 24 weeks after DPC sensitization. Explained via the paper, the treatment or condition label denotes: therapeutic diphenylcyclopropenone sensitization with weekly scalp DPC. At each patch-test visit, blood was drawn before the patch test was applied. Patients were eligible if aged 18 to 70, diagnosed with alopecia and judged suitable for DPC therapy, and pregnant patients were excluded. Total RNA was extracted from unfractionated whole blood that had been collected in Tempus Blood RNA tubes.

Preparation of the library involved RACE. The sequencer listed for this sample is NextSeq 500. During library preparation, unique molecular identifiers were attached to individual cDNA molecules so that TCRs could be counted quantitatively and reproducibly. From each blood RNA sample, both TCR alpha and TCR beta chains were sequenced. As for the original processing: A median of about 87,000 TCRs per sample was observed, with a range of 23,224 to 690,600. The Decombinator software suite was used to annotate the V, J and CDR3 of the TCR reads. Every sample was subsampled to the same number of TCRs (28,000) for the PS versus PT1 abundance plots. Expanded TCRs were defined as absent before sensitization and observed at least eight times at the 2-week time point. TCRdb's own reprocessing of the public reads used fastp at Q25 and MiXCR and kept productive beta chains. When rows share a CDR3 protein, they turn into one entry using the most common DNA and genes. The V and J calls were not made by the authors but by TCRdb's processing. Recorded for this sample are tens of thousands of distinct CDR3 sequences; 13% of them occurred a single time. In total, the top ten clones hold approximately 5.2% of the sample.

This TCR came from a woman aged 45-59 years with alopecia areata. Some clones in this sample may be carry-over from other donors' samples. Sequencing used whole blood, obtained in connection with sensitization to the hapten diphenylcyclopropenone (DPC). In this chain, TRBV5-1 is recombined with TRBJ2-5, with the D gene call left open. In nucleotides, the sequence is TGCGCCAGCAGCCTTGGCCATGGAGAGACCCAGTACTTC. It is translated as CASSLGHGETQYF.